This T cell receptor (beta chain) stems from a study of T cell repertoires in cytomegalovirus infection. TCRdb re-analysed the reads in MiXCR, keeping a single row per CDR3 protein. The table has more than 200,000 distinct CDR3 sequences, approximately 8.3% seen once. As to this clonotype: The antigen is unknown.

Study-wide findings and caveats: Carriers of CMV and the relevant HLA type were discriminated by public TCR beta frequency.

Germline values: CDR1 DFQATT, CDR2 SNEGSKA (reference sequence). Trimming removed 6 bases from V and 0 bases from J; junction bases left unmatched: 7. The CDR3 contains 16 residues. The chain carries TRBV20-1 and TRBJ2-3; 12 nucleotides line up with TRBD2. This TCR was sampled from a human donor in good health (CMV status not recorded). Some clones in this sample may be carry-over from other donors' samples. The sample was PBMCs. The CDR3, as DNA: TGCAGTGCGTCTAGCGGGAGGGCCGGTAGCACAGATACGCAGTATTTT. This codes for CSASSGRAGSTDTQYF.